Following are 9 T cell receptor beta chains from one sample sequenced in a study of molecular identifiers for immune sequencing clone quantification. MiXCR, applied by TCRdb to the PCR reads, yields one record per CDR3 protein. The data show fewer than 350,000 distinct CDR3 sequences, roughly 24% seen once. The sequenced sample was naive CD8+ T cells from blood, with Jurkat cell RNA spiked in. Subset denoted: FACS-sorted CD8+CD4-CCR7+CD45RA+ naive T cells. Every receptor here comes from a human donor in good health. Some libraries in this study had Jurkat cell RNA spiked in.

On this clonotype: At one end, the junction sequence differs from germline, possibly due to a read error. The chain has TRBV23-1 and TRBJ2-2; 9 bases map to TRBD2. TRBV23-1 is labeled an ORF, and its function is uncertain. CDR3 size: 15 residues. This CDR3 is CASSLSGRHTGELLF. The CDR3 nucleotides read TGCGCCAGCAGTCTAAGCGGGAGGCACACCGGGGAGCTGCTTTTT.

This clonotype was seen repeatedly, ten times or more. The rearrangement joins TRBV27 to TRBJ2-7; possibly TRBD2 for D (5 bases). Germline lookup yields CDR1 MNHEY and CDR2 SMNVEV (reference sequence). The CDR3 covers 15 residues. Trimming shortened V by 0 bases and J by 4 bases, and 13 bases separated the two germline ends. The CDR3 loop reads CASSLSLSGIYEQYF. The CDR3 DNA follows: TGTGCCAGCAGTTTATCGTTGTCGGGGATATACGAGCAGTACTTC.

This clonotype was observed many times. The CDR3 bases are TGCGCCAGCAGCCAAGATCCAGGGGGTAAAGGGAATGAGCAGTTCTTC. Translated, it gives CASSQDPGGKGNEQFF. The chain combines TRBV4-3 with TRBJ2-1; 7 nucleotides align to TRBD1. With V trimmed by 0 bases and J by 7 bases, 9 bases remained unmatched. The CDR3 is 16 residues long. Germline V gene sequence: CDR1 LGHNA, CDR2 YSLEER.

This clonotype was recorded a few times. The gene calls are TRBV6-2 or TRBV6-3 and TRBJ2-7, with D unclear. From germline, CDR1 is MNHEY and CDR2 SVGEGT. The CDR3 runs to 14 residues. Trimming pared 6 bases from V and 6 bases from J, leaving 18 bases between. As DNA, the CDR3 is TGTGCCAGCAGCGATTCTTCGGTCCCCCGCGAGCAGTACTTC. Translated: CASSDSSVPREQYF.

About this clonotype itself: This may come from a read error, since a much larger clone is one base off. The chain links TRBV7-9 to TRBJ1-2; the D gene is possibly TRBD1 (6 bases). Germline lookup yields CDR1 SEHNR and CDR2 FQNEAQ (reference sequence). The CDR3 has 17 amino acids. The CDR3 loop is CASSLEFGQGRNYAYTF. For the CDR3, the DNA is TGTGCCAGCAGCTTAGAATTCGGGCAGGGGAGAAACTATGCCTACACCTTC.

The sample holds one count of this clonotype. A clone one base away is much larger, so this may be a read error. No conserved phenylalanine or tryptophan is present at the end of the CDR3, so a read error is the likely explanation. This sequence joins TRBV4-1 and TRBJ1-3, with no clear D. Germline CDR1 and CDR2: MGHRA and YSYEKL. Deletions cut 0 bases from V and 3 bases from J, with 9 bases between. The CDR3 is made up of 15 amino acids. The DNA for the CDR3 is TGCGCCAGCAGCCAAGATCTACAGTATGGAAACACCATATATTCT. Its protein product is CASSQDLQYGNTIYS.

V is TRBV19 and J is TRBJ2-2; no firm D call. Between the trimmed V and J ends, which lost 6 bases and 1 base, there was a span of 6 bases. The CDR3 spans 13 residues. Germline lookup yields CDR1 LNHDA and CDR2 SQIVND (reference sequence). Here the CDR3 reads CASRTRNTGELFF. The CDR3 nucleotides are TGTGCCAGTAGGACACGGAACACCGGGGAGCTGTTTTTT.

This clonotype was seen repeatedly, ten times or more. The chain recombines TRBV28 with TRBJ2-7; 7 nucleotides match TRBD2. Trimming at V came to 7 bases and at J to 2 bases, leaving 11 bases not matched to a gene. The CDR3 consists of 15 residues. CDR1 is MDHEN, CDR2 SYDVKM, per germline. CDR3 coding DNA: TGTGCCAGCATCGGGAGGCCCGGGATTCCCTACGAGCAGTACTTC. It is translated as CASIGRPGIPYEQYF.

V usage is TRBV6-2 or TRBV6-3 and J usage is TRBJ1-5; D perhaps matches TRBD1 (5 bases). The CDR3 contains 14 residues. V was pared by 6 bases and J by 0 bases, with 9 bases between. In germline, CDR1 is MNHEY, CDR2 SVGEGT. CDR3 residues: CASRHDSSNQPQHF. The DNA for the CDR3 is TGTGCCAGCAGACACGACAGTAGCAATCAGCCCCAGCATTTT.